This T cell receptor (beta chain) stems from a study of naive and memory T cell subsets. Study-level results: Both skin biopsy types reportedly yielded TCRs, tuberculin sites far more. Delayed type IV hypersensitivity infiltration was taken to explain higher tuberculin-site TCR counts.

This clonotype showed up many times. The antigen is unknown. Four PCR rounds used nested alpha and beta constant region primers plus the SP2 primer. Alpha and beta constant region primers primed reverse transcription for blood and skin samples. TCRdb itself ran the UMI-ligation and nested PCR reads through MiXCR, one entry per CDR3 protein. The table includes 35,000 to 40,000 distinct CDR3 sequences, approximately 11% detected once. Treatment noted: skin biopsy from PPD injection site in Mantoux-positive individual. The library had UMIs added by 3' ligation of an oligonucleotide to TCR cDNA. Input was about 1 to 1,100 ng of DNase-treated total RNA without cell sorting. The input for sequencing was skin, taken from a tuberculin skin test site. The TCR comes from an adult in good health.

This CDR3 is CASSPGQGAQSQHF. The CDR3 bases are TGTGCCAGCAGCCCGGGACAGGGGGCCCAATCCCAGCATTTT. The chain employs TRBV11-2 and TRBJ1-5; TRBD1 matches at 12 bases. Germline trimming cut 5 bases from V and 11 bases from J; bases unmatched to any gene: 7. The CDR3 runs 14 residues. Germline V gene data show CDR1 as SGHAT and CDR2 as FQNNGV.